These T cell receptor beta chains were read from a single sample in a study of Ad26.COV2.S vaccination and SARS-CoV-2 variants. Sequenced by immunoSEQ multiplex PCR; TCRdb stores in-frame clones only, minus some. The profile covers 380,000 or so clones, with 83% appearing a single time and around 7.3% taken by the ten largest. Specimen: peripheral blood, collected in a trial of Ad26.COV2.S vaccine versus placebo. Receptor source: a person between 18 and 65 years old who received the Ad26.COV2.S COVID-19 vaccine or a placebo. Both conserved end residues are trimmed from each CDR3. Rows give clone size only sometimes, using once, few, many, or a class for an expanded clone.

V: TRBV30; size: .; J: TRBJ2-3; CDR3: AWIKAGLTDTQY
V: TRBV5-5; size: .; J: TRBJ1-1; CDR3: ASSLGTEAF
V: TRBV12-3/TRBV12-4; size: .; J: TRBJ1-1; CDR3: ASSLTRIEAF
V: TRBV4-2; size: .; J: TRBJ1-4; CDR3: ASSPRGRLNEKLF
V: TRBV5-1; size: once; J: TRBJ1-4; CDR3: ASSLGPIGTGGGPAKLF
V: TRBV7-3; size: .; J: TRBJ2-5; CDR3: ASSFVGAGTQY
V: TRBV7-2; size: .; J: TRBJ1-1; CDR3: ASSLILGQGARNTEAF
V: TRBV19; size: .; J: TRBJ2-1; CDR3: ASTISGNSYNEQF
V: TRBV4-2; size: .; J: TRBJ2-2; CDR3: ASSRYTGTVNTGELF
V: TRBV4-3; size: few; J: TRBJ2-7; CDR3: ASSQGLGGEAYEQY
V: TRBV3-1/TRBV3-2; size: .; J: TRBJ2-1; CDR3: ASSPLAYNEQF
V: TRBV25-1; size: .; J: TRBJ2-7; CDR3: ASSEWDSYEQY
V: TRBV15; size: .; J: TRBJ1-1; CDR3: ATRLNTEAF
V: TRBV7-8; size: once; J: TRBJ2-1; CDR3: ASSLGSRDRGHNEQF
V: TRBV18; size: .; J: TRBJ2-2; CDR3: ASSSGTGNTGELF
V: TRBV7-2; size: .; J: TRBJ1-5; CDR3: ASSRGTGKQPQH
V: TRBV19; size: .; J: TRBJ1-5; CDR3: ASSSSGAWDQPQH
V: TRBV6-5; size: .; J: TRBJ1-5; CDR3: ASSRQGAKQPQH
V: TRBV29-1; size: .; J: TRBJ1-2; CDR3: SGRELGGYT
V: TRBV12-5; size: .; J: TRBJ2-7; CDR3: ASASVAASYEQY
V: TRBV5-1; size: .; J: TRBJ1-4; CDR3: ASSLDRTGKLF
V: TRBV12-3/TRBV12-4; size: .; J: TRBJ2-4; CDR3: ASTEGNIQY
V: TRBV7-2; size: .; J: TRBJ2-5; CDR3: ASGPDKQETQY
V: TRBV5-4; size: .; J: TRBJ1-2; CDR3: ASSPDSNYGYT
V: TRBV29-1; size: once; J: TRBJ1-2; CDR3: SVLSPENYGYT
V: TRBV6-2/TRBV6-3; size: .; J: TRBJ2-7; CDR3: ASSYDEYEQY
V: TRBV2; size: .; J: TRBJ1-2; CDR3: ASSRDREGTGYT
V: TRBV7-9; size: .; J: TRBJ2-5; CDR3: ASSTGQRETQY
V: TRBV5-1; size: .; J: TRBJ1-6; CDR3: ASRGEAANSPLH
V: TRBV24-1; size: once; J: TRBJ2-2; CDR3: ASASTSTGELF
V: TRBV5-1; size: .; J: TRBJ2-3; CDR3: ASSLAGYNEDTQY
V: TRBV7-2; size: .; J: TRBJ1-1; CDR3: ASSFEGLLTEAF
V: TRBV6-5; size: .; J: TRBJ1-2; CDR3: ASSYLDGRIYGYT